Listed below are T cell receptor beta chains from one sample, sequenced in a study of PD-1 blockade in classical Hodgkin lymphoma. Sequenced by immunoSEQ multiplex PCR; TCRdb stores in-frame clones only, minus some. The sample comprises approximately 150,000 clones, under 85% of which are singletons, and about 9.3% rests with the top ten. Source: peripheral blood mononuclear cells (PBMCs), taken before the second cycle of nivolumab. The receptors stem from a human donor with classical Hodgkin lymphoma. CDR3s include the opening cysteine and the closing phenylalanine or tryptophan. A D gene is named only where the DNA matches it firmly. Some rows mark clone size as missing; the rest say once, few, many or name a class of expanded clone.

j_gene: TRBJ2-7
d_gene: .
abundance: .
v_gene: TRBV18
CDR3nt: TGTGCCAGCTCACCAATACAAGGGGGAGGGTACGAGCAGTACTTC
CDR3aa: CASSPIQGGGYEQYF

j_gene: TRBJ1-2
d_gene: .
abundance: .
v_gene: TRBV19
CDR3nt: TGTGCCAGTAGTATGGGACACGGAAACTATGGCTACACCTTC
CDR3aa: CASSMGHGNYGYTF

j_gene: TRBJ1-6
d_gene: .
abundance: once
v_gene: TRBV19
CDR3nt: TGTGCCAGTAGTGCCGTCCGGGAGTCACCCCTCCACTTT
CDR3aa: CASSAVRESPLHF

j_gene: TRBJ1-2
d_gene: .
abundance: .
v_gene: TRBV28
CDR3nt: TGTGCCAGCAGTTCAGTAGGGTATCGTGGTAGGGGCTACACCTTC
CDR3aa: CASSSVGYRGRGYTF

j_gene: TRBJ1-2
d_gene: .
abundance: .
v_gene: TRBV28
CDR3nt: TGTGCCAGCAGCCCGGGAACAGGGAATGGCTACACCTTC
CDR3aa: CASSPGTGNGYTF

j_gene: TRBJ2-1
d_gene: .
abundance: .
v_gene: TRBV14
CDR3nt: TGTGCCAGCAGCCAGCTTCTCCGGGAACACAATGAGCAGTTCTTC
CDR3aa: CASSQLLREHNEQFF

j_gene: TRBJ2-7
d_gene: .
abundance: .
v_gene: TRBV18
CDR3nt: TGTGCCAGCTCACCTAATGGGATCTCCTACGAGCAGTACTTC
CDR3aa: CASSPNGISYEQYF

j_gene: TRBJ1-3
d_gene: .
abundance: many
v_gene: TRBV7-9
CDR3nt: TGTGCCAGCAGCTTAAAAGACACCGGCTCTGGAAACACCATATATTTT
CDR3aa: CASSLKDTGSGNTIYF

j_gene: TRBJ2-1
d_gene: .
abundance: .
v_gene: TRBV29-1
CDR3nt: TGCAGCGTTGAACGAAGGTTAAGCTCCTACAATGAGCAGTTCTTC
CDR3aa: CSVERRLSSYNEQFF

j_gene: TRBJ2-5
d_gene: TRBD1
abundance: .
v_gene: TRBV6-6
CDR3nt: TGTGCCAGCAAGGGGGCGAATGTTGGGACCCAGTACTTC
CDR3aa: CASKGANVGTQYF

j_gene: TRBJ2-5
d_gene: TRBD1
abundance: .
v_gene: TRBV2
CDR3nt: TGTGCCAGCAGGGGGTCCCGACAGGGGGTCAGCGACCAGTACTTC
CDR3aa: CASRGSRQGVSDQYF